This T cell receptor (beta chain) came from a study of CXCR3-negative and CXCR3-positive naive CD8 T cells. Regarding the study as a whole: Hydrophobicity was higher for TRB CDR3s found in CXCR3-positive naive cells than in CXCR3-negative naive cells.

The TRB libraries of cDNA were built by UMI-labeled 5' RACE. TCRdb derives one entry per CDR3 protein from the 5' RACE reads, leaving out DNA. The ten top clones account for 0.41%, within a sample of around 140,000 distinct CDR3 sequences. Worth noting for this clonotype: The antigen remains undetermined.

Sorts performed in triplicate captured 250,000 to 350,000 cells each from every CD8+ T cell subset. This CDR3 is 14 amino acids long. CDR1 and CDR2 from the germline V gene are SGHRS and YFSETQ. The sequenced sample consisted of naive CXCR3+ CD8+ T cells from blood. The sample's subset: CD45RO-CCR7+CD27+CD95- naive CD8+ T cells expressing CXCR3 (TNR3+). This TCR was recovered from a human donor in good health. Some clones in this sample may be carry-over from other donors' samples. The chain uses TRBV5-1 and TRBJ1-1. CDR3 sequence: CASSLAYIGTEAFF.